Included here is one T cell receptor beta chain sequence, with context. The antigen is unknown. This record comes from a study of T cell responses to AZD1222 COVID-19 vaccine. Points from the study as a whole: CD4 TCRs linked to vaccination spanned spike, dominating at 160-218 and 743-854. Seropositive at baseline were only six AZD1222 recipients.

Produced via immunoSEQ multiplex PCR; TCRdb's table is partial and in-frame only. Of about 190,000 clones in the sample, 90% to 95% are singletons; the top ten hold about 9.3%. Trimming took 4 bases from V and 4 from J; bases not matched to a gene: 17. This CDR3 is 19 amino acids long. The germline V gene has CDR1 LGHDT and CDR2 YNNKEL (reference sequence). The sample in question was peripheral blood, obtained on day 0 of AZD1222 vaccination. This TCR derives from an adult in good health. The chain joins TRBV3-1 (or the pseudogene TRBV3-2) to TRBJ2-3, with TRBD2 matching over 10 bases. This CDR3 reads CASSPGLAASTRSADTQYF. In DNA, the CDR3 is TGTGCCAGCAGCCCCGGACTAGCGGCCTCCACCAGGAGCGCAGATACGCAGTATTTT.